A selection of T cell receptor beta chains follows, all from one sample in a study of tumor-infiltrating lymphocytes in localized non-small cell lung cancer. Measured with immunoSEQ multiplex PCR; TCRdb has only the in-frame clones, and not every one. The table has about 8,900 clones, 60% to 80% seen once; the top ten hold around 9.4%. The sequenced sample consisted of uninvolved lung tissue not adjacent to the tumor. All receptors derive from a human donor with non-small cell lung cancer. The CDR3 runs from the conserved cysteine through the conserved F or W. Fields, in order: D gene, J gene, clone size, V gene, CDR3 DNA, CDR3 protein. D genes are given only for firm matches. Rows may omit the clone size; those that give it use once, few, many or a size class.

d_gene: .
j_gene: TRBJ2-3
abundance: .
v_gene: TRBV29-1
CDR3nt: TGCAGCGTTGCCACACGGTCTACTAGCACAGATACGCAGTATTTT
CDR3aa: CSVATRSTSTDTQYF

d_gene: TRBD1
j_gene: TRBJ2-7
abundance: .
v_gene: TRBV2
CDR3nt: TGTGCCAGCAGAGTCCGGACAGGGGGAAACGAGCAGTACTTC
CDR3aa: CASRVRTGGNEQYF

d_gene: .
j_gene: TRBJ2-1
abundance: .
v_gene: TRBV4-3
CDR3nt: TGCGCCAGCAGCCAAGATTACGGAACGCACAATGAGCAGTTCTTC
CDR3aa: CASSQDYGTHNEQFF

d_gene: .
j_gene: TRBJ2-7
abundance: .
v_gene: TRBV28
CDR3nt: TGTGCCAGCAGTTTAAGTCCGGATTTAGGCTACGAGCAGTACTTC
CDR3aa: CASSLSPDLGYEQYF

d_gene: .
j_gene: TRBJ2-7
abundance: .
v_gene: TRBV9
CDR3nt: TGTGCCAGCAGCGTAGATCACAGCTCCTACGAGCAGTACTTC
CDR3aa: CASSVDHSSYEQYF

d_gene: .
j_gene: TRBJ2-6
abundance: .
v_gene: TRBV7-8
CDR3nt: TGTGCCAGCAGCTCCTATGGGGGGCTTGGCTCTGGGGCCAACGTCCTGACTTTC
CDR3aa: CASSSYGGLGSGANVLTF

d_gene: .
j_gene: TRBJ2-3
abundance: .
v_gene: TRBV29-1
CDR3nt: TGCAGCGTTGTGTGGCTCACAGATACGCAGTATTTT
CDR3aa: CSVVWLTDTQYF

d_gene: TRBD2
j_gene: TRBJ2-7
abundance: .
v_gene: TRBV23-1
CDR3nt: TGCGCCAGCAGTCAATCGGGGACCCAAGCCGGGAGGGCCAGGGAGCAGTACTTC
CDR3aa: CASSQSGTQAGRAREQYF

d_gene: .
j_gene: TRBJ2-1
abundance: .
v_gene: TRBV4-1
CDR3nt: TGCGCCAGCAGCCAAGATAGTGATGAGCAGTTCTTC
CDR3aa: CASSQDSDEQFF

d_gene: .
j_gene: TRBJ2-6
abundance: .
v_gene: TRBV5-6
CDR3nt: TGTGCCAGCAGCTTCTACGGTTCTGGGGCCAACGTCCTGACTTTC
CDR3aa: CASSFYGSGANVLTF

d_gene: TRBD1
j_gene: TRBJ2-7
abundance: once
v_gene: TRBV25-1
CDR3nt: TGTGCCAGCAGTGAATCAGGGACAGGGGGCTCCTACGAGCAGTACTTC
CDR3aa: CASSESGTGGSYEQYF

d_gene: .
j_gene: TRBJ1-1
abundance: once
v_gene: TRBV7-6
CDR3nt: TGTGCCAGCAGCTTAGGATCGTACCGGCAAGCTGAAGCTTTCTTT
CDR3aa: CASSLGSYRQAEAFF

d_gene: .
j_gene: TRBJ1-1
abundance: .
v_gene: TRBV2
CDR3nt: TGTGCCAGCCGGGCAGGAAACACTGAAGCTTTCTTT
CDR3aa: CASRAGNTEAFF

d_gene: .
j_gene: TRBJ1-5
abundance: .
v_gene: TRBV7-2
CDR3nt: TGTGCCAGCAGCTTAGGGGTTCAGCCCCAGCATTTT
CDR3aa: CASSLGVQPQHF

d_gene: .
j_gene: TRBJ2-1
abundance: few
v_gene: TRBV7-2
CDR3nt: TGTGCCAGCAGCTTATATCCCCCAATTGAGCAGTTCTTC
CDR3aa: CASSLYPPIEQFF

d_gene: TRBD1
j_gene: TRBJ1-2
abundance: medium-sized
v_gene: TRBV19
CDR3nt: TGTGCCAGCGGGCCGACAGGGCAGAGGGCCTTC
CDR3aa: CASGPTGQRAF

d_gene: TRBD2
j_gene: TRBJ2-3
abundance: .
v_gene: TRBV25-1
CDR3nt: TGTGCCAGCAGCCTATCTAGCGGTGGCACAGATACGCAGTATTTT
CDR3aa: CASSLSSGGTDTQYF

d_gene: TRBD2
j_gene: TRBJ2-4
abundance: .
v_gene: TRBV4-3
CDR3nt: TGCGCCAGCAGCCAAGACGGGGCGGGGGGAACCAAAAACATTCAGTACTTC
CDR3aa: CASSQDGAGGTKNIQYF

d_gene: .
j_gene: TRBJ2-3
abundance: .
v_gene: TRBV23-1
CDR3nt: TGCGCCAGCAGTCAATCTAGAAGCACAGATACGCAGTATTTT
CDR3aa: CASSQSRSTDTQYF

d_gene: .
j_gene: TRBJ1-5
abundance: .
v_gene: TRBV21-1
CDR3nt: TGTGCCAGCAGCAACCGTGAACAAAAGGGGAATCAGCCCCAGCATTTT
CDR3aa: CASSNREQKGNQPQHF

d_gene: TRBD2
j_gene: TRBJ2-7
abundance: .
v_gene: TRBV27
CDR3nt: TGTGCCAGCAGTCTACAGCGGGATGGCGAGCAGTACTTC
CDR3aa: CASSLQRDGEQYF

d_gene: .
j_gene: TRBJ2-1
abundance: .
v_gene: TRBV7-2
CDR3nt: TGTGCCAGCAGCTTAGTATTGGTAAATGAGCAGTTCTTC
CDR3aa: CASSLVLVNEQFF

d_gene: .
j_gene: TRBJ2-3
abundance: once
v_gene: TRBV5-6
CDR3nt: TGTGCCAGCAGCCCTGACTCGCATAGCTACACAGATACGCAGTATTTT
CDR3aa: CASSPDSHSYTDTQYF

d_gene: .
j_gene: TRBJ2-7
abundance: few
v_gene: TRBV28
CDR3nt: TGTGCCAGCAGCCAGCGGGAGCAGTACTTC
CDR3aa: CASSQREQYF

d_gene: .
j_gene: TRBJ1-5
abundance: .
v_gene: TRBV11-2
CDR3nt: TGTGCCAGCAGCTTAGATCGCAATCAGCCCCAGCATTTT
CDR3aa: CASSLDRNQPQHF

d_gene: .
j_gene: TRBJ1-1
abundance: .
v_gene: TRBV7-2
CDR3nt: TGTGCCAGCAGCGCGCGGGGTGGCTACACTGAAGCTTTCTTT
CDR3aa: CASSARGGYTEAFF

d_gene: .
j_gene: TRBJ2-1
abundance: .
v_gene: TRBV28
CDR3nt: TGTGCCAGCAGTTTACCACAGCGCCATGAGCAGTTCTTC
CDR3aa: CASSLPQRHEQFF

d_gene: .
j_gene: TRBJ2-5
abundance: few
v_gene: TRBV9
CDR3nt: TGTGCCAGCAGCGTTGGGGCGTCTTGGGAGACCCAGTACTTC
CDR3aa: CASSVGASWETQYF

d_gene: TRBD1
j_gene: TRBJ1-2
abundance: once
v_gene: TRBV11-2
CDR3nt: TGTGCCAGCAGCGCTCCAGGGGGCTATGGCTACACCTTC
CDR3aa: CASSAPGGYGYTF

d_gene: .
j_gene: TRBJ1-4
abundance: .
v_gene: TRBV2
CDR3nt: TGTGCCAGCAGTGAAGTACCCCAGGGACTTAATGAAAAACTGTTTTTT
CDR3aa: CASSEVPQGLNEKLFF

d_gene: .
j_gene: TRBJ2-3
abundance: once
v_gene: TRBV5-1
CDR3nt: TGCGCCAGCAGCTTGGGTAACGGTGGAGATACGCAGTATTTT
CDR3aa: CASSLGNGGDTQYF

d_gene: .
j_gene: TRBJ2-2
abundance: .
v_gene: TRBV5-1
CDR3nt: TGCGCCAGCAGCTTGGACCCCTCCGGGGAGCTGTTTTTT
CDR3aa: CASSLDPSGELFF

d_gene: .
j_gene: TRBJ2-5
abundance: large
v_gene: TRBV11-3
CDR3nt: TGTGCCAGCAGCCGGACCGTACAAGAGACCCAGTACTTC
CDR3aa: CASSRTVQETQYF

d_gene: TRBD1
j_gene: TRBJ2-1
abundance: .
v_gene: TRBV29-1
CDR3nt: TGCAGTGTGGGAAGGACAGGGGGCCGGGATGAGCAGTTCTTC
CDR3aa: CSVGRTGGRDEQFF

d_gene: .
j_gene: TRBJ2-2
abundance: .
v_gene: TRBV6-1
CDR3nt: TGTGCCAGCAGTGAAGTACAGGGCCATAACACCGGGGAGCTGTTTTTT
CDR3aa: CASSEVQGHNTGELFF

d_gene: .
j_gene: TRBJ2-7
abundance: .
v_gene: TRBV7-8
CDR3nt: TGTGCCAGCAGCTTAGCGGGTGCGCAGTACTTC
CDR3aa: CASSLAGAQYF

d_gene: .
j_gene: TRBJ2-1
abundance: .
v_gene: TRBV7-3
CDR3nt: TGTGCCAGCAGCGCCTATGTTGGTAATGAGCAGTTCTTC
CDR3aa: CASSAYVGNEQFF

d_gene: TRBD2
j_gene: TRBJ2-2
abundance: few
v_gene: TRBV4-2
CDR3nt: TGTGCCAGCAGCCAAGCTTATAGGAGGACTAGTAATTCCGGGGAGCTGTTTTTT
CDR3aa: CASSQAYRRTSNSGELFF

d_gene: .
j_gene: TRBJ1-5
abundance: .
v_gene: TRBV9
CDR3nt: TGTGCCAGCAGCGTAGGTTCAGGGTATAGTCAGCCCCAGCATTTT
CDR3aa: CASSVGSGYSQPQHF

d_gene: TRBD2
j_gene: TRBJ2-3
abundance: .
v_gene: TRBV5-6
CDR3nt: TGTGCCAGCAGCTTGAGGGGACTAGCGGGAGGAGATACGCAGTATTTT
CDR3aa: CASSLRGLAGGDTQYF

d_gene: TRBD1
j_gene: TRBJ1-2
abundance: .
v_gene: TRBV6-5
CDR3nt: TGTGCCAGCAGTGTGGACAGGGCACCCTATGGCTACACCTTC
CDR3aa: CASSVDRAPYGYTF

d_gene: .
j_gene: TRBJ2-2
abundance: few
v_gene: TRBV12-5
CDR3nt: TGTGCTAGTGGTGGCTCCACCGGGGAGCTGTTTTTT
CDR3aa: CASGGSTGELFF

d_gene: TRBD2
j_gene: TRBJ2-7
abundance: .
v_gene: TRBV5-1
CDR3nt: TGCGCCAGCAGCTCCAGCGGGAGCCGATCCTACGAGCAGTACTTC
CDR3aa: CASSSSGSRSYEQYF

d_gene: .
j_gene: TRBJ2-5
abundance: medium-sized
v_gene: TRBV2
CDR3nt: TGTGCCAGCGGGGAGACCGAAGAGACCCAGTACTTC
CDR3aa: CASGETEETQYF

d_gene: TRBD2
j_gene: TRBJ2-7
abundance: .
v_gene: TRBV27
CDR3nt: TGTGCCAGCAGTTTAACCGGGGGGGACCGATCCTACGAGCAGTACTTC
CDR3aa: CASSLTGGDRSYEQYF

d_gene: .
j_gene: TRBJ1-5
abundance: .
v_gene: TRBV29-1
CDR3nt: TGCAGCGTTGAGGAATATAGCAATCAGCCCCAGCATTTT
CDR3aa: CSVEEYSNQPQHF

d_gene: .
j_gene: TRBJ2-5
abundance: .
v_gene: TRBV2
CDR3nt: TGTGCCAGCAGTGACCCCCCTCCGCGGCAAGAGACCCAGTACTTC
CDR3aa: CASSDPPPRQETQYF

d_gene: TRBD2
j_gene: TRBJ2-7
abundance: .
v_gene: TRBV4-2
CDR3nt: TGTGCCAGCAGCTCAATACCGACTAGCGGGATCTCCTACGAGCAGTACTTC
CDR3aa: CASSSIPTSGISYEQYF